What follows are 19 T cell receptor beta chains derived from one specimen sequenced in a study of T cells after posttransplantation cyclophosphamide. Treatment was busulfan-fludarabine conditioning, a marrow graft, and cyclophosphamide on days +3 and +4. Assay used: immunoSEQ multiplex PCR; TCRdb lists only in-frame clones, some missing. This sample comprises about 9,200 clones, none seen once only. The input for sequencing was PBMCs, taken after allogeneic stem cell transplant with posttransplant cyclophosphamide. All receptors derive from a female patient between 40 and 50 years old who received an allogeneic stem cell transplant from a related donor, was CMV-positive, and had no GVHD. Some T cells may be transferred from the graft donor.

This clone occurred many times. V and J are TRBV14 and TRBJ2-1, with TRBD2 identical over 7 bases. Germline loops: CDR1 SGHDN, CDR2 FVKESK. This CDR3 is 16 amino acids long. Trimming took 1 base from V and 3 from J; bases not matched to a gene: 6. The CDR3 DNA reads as TGTGCCAGCAGCCAAGGGTGGGCTAGCGGCTACAATGAGCAGTTCTTC. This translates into CASSQGWASGYNEQFF.

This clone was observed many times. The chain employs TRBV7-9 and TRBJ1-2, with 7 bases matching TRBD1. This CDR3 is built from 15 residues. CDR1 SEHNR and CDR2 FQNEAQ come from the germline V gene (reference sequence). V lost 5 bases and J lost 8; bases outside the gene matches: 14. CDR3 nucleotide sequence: TGTGCCAGCAGCCTCGGGATGGAGGGGGCTCGGGGCTACACCTTC. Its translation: CASSLGMEGARGYTF.

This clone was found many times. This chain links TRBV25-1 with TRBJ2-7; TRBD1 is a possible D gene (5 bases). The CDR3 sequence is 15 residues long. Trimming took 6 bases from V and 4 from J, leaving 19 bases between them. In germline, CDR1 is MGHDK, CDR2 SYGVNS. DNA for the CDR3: TGTGCCAGCAGCACCTCCGCCCGGACAACATACGAGCAGTACTTC. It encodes CASSTSARTTYEQYF.

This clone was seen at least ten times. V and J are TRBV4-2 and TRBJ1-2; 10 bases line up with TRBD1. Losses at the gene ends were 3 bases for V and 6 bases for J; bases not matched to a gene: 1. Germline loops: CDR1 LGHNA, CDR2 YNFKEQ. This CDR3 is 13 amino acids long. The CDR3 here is CASSHGTGDGYTF. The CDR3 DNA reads TGTGCCAGCAGCCACGGGACAGGGGATGGCTACACCTTC.

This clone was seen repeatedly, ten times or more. The DNA of the CDR3 is TGTGCCAGCAGCTTTATGGGACTTCAGGCAGATACGCAGTATTTT. Its protein product is CASSFMGLQADTQYF. This chain uses TRBV7-9 with TRBJ2-3; perhaps TRBD2 as D (6 bases). The CDR3 is made up of 15 amino acids. Germline V gene lookup returns CDR1 SEHNR and CDR2 FQNEAQ (reference sequence). V lost 3 bases, J lost 4 bases, and 14 bases lay in between.

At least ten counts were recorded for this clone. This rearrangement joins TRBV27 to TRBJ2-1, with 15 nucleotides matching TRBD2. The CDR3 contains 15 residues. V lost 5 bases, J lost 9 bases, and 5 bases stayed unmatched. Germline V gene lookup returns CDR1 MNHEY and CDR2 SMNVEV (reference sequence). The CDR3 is CASSRTSGGAGEQFF. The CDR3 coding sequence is TGTGCCAGCAGTCGGACTAGCGGGGGGGCCGGTGAGCAGTTCTTC.

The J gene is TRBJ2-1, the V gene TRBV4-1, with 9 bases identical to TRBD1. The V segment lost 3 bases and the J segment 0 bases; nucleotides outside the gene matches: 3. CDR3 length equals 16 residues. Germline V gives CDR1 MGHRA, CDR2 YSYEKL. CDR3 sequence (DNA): TGCGCCAGCAGCCAGCGACAGGGGGGCTCCTACAATGAGCAGTTCTTC. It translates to CASSQRQGGSYNEQFF.

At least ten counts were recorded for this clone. The CDR3 DNA reads as TGTGCCAGCAGCGTAGGCCGGGGGTATGGCTACACCTTC. Amino acid sequence: CASSVGRGYGYTF. The chain couples TRBV6-5 to TRBJ1-2, with a possible D match to TRBD1 (5 bases). Trimming removed 6 bases at V and 5 bases at J, with 13 bases between. The CDR3 extends over 13 amino acids. CDR1 MNHEY and CDR2 SVGAGI come from the germline V gene.

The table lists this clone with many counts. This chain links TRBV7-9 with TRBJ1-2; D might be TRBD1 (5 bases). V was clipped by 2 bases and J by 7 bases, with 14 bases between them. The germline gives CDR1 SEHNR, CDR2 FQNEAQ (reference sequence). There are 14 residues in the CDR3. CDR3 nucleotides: TGTGCCAGCAGCTTAACAGGCAGCTGGTCTGGCTACACCTTC. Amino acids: CASSLTGSWSGYTF.

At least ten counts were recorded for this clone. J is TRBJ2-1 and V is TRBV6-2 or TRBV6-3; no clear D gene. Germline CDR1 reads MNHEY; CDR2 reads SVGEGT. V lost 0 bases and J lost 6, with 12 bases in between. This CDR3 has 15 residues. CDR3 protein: CASSYSMGGGNEQFF. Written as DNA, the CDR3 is TGTGCCAGCAGTTACTCGATGGGTGGCGGCAATGAGCAGTTCTTC.

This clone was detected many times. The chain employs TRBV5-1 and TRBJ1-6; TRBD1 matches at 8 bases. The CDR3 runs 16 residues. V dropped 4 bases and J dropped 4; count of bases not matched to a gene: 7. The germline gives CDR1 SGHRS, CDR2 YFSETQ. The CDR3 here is CASSGGTGGYNSPLHF. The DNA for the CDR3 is TGCGCCAGCAGCGGAGGGACAGGCGGTTATAATTCACCCCTCCACTTT.

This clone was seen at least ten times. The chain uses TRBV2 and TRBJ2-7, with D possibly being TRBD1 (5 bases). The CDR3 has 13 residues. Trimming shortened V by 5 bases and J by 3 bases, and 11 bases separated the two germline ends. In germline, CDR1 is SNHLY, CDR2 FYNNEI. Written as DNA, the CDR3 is TGTGCCAGCAGTATAGGTAGGGGCTACGAGCAGTACTTC. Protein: CASSIGRGYEQYF. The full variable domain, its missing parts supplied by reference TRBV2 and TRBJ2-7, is EPEVTQTPSHQVTQMGQEVILRCVPISNHLYFYWYRQILGQKVEFLVSFYNNEISEKSEIFDDQFSVERPDGSNFTLKIRSTKLEDSAMYFCASSIGRGYEQYFGPGTRLTVT.

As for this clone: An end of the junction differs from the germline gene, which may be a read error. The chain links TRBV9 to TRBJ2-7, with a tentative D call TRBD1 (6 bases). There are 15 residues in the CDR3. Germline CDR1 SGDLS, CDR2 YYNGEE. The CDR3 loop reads CVSFFKQGTAYEQYF. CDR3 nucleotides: TGTGTCAGCTTCTTCAAGCAGGGGACGGCATACGAGCAGTACTTC.

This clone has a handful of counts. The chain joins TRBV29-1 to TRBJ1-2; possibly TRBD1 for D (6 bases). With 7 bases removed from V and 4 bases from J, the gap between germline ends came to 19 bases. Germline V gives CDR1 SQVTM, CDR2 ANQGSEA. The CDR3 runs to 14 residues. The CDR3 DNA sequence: TGCAGCGCCCAGAAAGGGGGAGGTTTCTATGGCTACACCTTC. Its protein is CSAQKGGGFYGYTF. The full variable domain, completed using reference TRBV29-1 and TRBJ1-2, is SAVISQKPSRDICQRGTSLTIQCQVDSQVTMMFWYRQQPGQSLTLIATANQGSEATYESGFVIDKFPISRPNLTFSTLTVSNMSPEDSSIYLCSAQKGGGFYGYTFGSGTRLTVV.

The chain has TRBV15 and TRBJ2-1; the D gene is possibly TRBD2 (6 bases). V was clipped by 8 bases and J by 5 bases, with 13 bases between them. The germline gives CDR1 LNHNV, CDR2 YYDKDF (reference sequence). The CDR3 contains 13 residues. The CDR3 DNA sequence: TGTGCCACCGAACGGGGGTACCACAATGAGCAGTTCTTC. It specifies CATERGYHNEQFF. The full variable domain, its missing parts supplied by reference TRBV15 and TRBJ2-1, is DAMVIQNPRYQVTQFGKPVTLSCSQTLNHNVMYWYQQKSSQAPKLLFHYYDKDFNNEADTPDNFQSRRPNTSFCFLDIRSPGLGDTAMYLCATERGYHNEQFFGPGTRLTVL.

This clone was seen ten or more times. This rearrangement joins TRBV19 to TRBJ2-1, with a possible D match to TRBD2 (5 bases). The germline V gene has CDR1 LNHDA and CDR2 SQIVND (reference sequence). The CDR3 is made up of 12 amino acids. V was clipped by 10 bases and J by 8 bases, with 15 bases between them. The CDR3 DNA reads TGTGCCACTTTTTCGCGGGCGCATGAGCAGTTCTTC. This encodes CATFSRAHEQFF.

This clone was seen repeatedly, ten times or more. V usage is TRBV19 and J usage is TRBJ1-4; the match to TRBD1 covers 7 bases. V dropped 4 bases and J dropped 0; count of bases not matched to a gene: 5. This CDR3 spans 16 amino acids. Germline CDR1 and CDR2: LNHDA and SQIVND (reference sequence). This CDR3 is CASSTRQGSTNEKLFF. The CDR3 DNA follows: TGTGCCAGTAGTACCCGACAGGGCTCAACTAATGAAAAACTGTTTTTT.

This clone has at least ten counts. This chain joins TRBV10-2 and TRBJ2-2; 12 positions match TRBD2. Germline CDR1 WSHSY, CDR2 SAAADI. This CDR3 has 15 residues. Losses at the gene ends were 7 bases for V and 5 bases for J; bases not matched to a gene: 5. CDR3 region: CASMSSGGATGELFF. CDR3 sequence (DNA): TGCGCCAGCATGTCTAGCGGGGGGGCTACCGGGGAGCTGTTTTTT.

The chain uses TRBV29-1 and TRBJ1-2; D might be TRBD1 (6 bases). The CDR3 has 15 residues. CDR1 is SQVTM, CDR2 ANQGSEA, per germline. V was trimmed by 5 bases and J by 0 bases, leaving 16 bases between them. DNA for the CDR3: TGCAGCGTTTCAATACAGGGACGGGCTAACTATGGCTACACCTTC. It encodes CSVSIQGRANYGYTF.